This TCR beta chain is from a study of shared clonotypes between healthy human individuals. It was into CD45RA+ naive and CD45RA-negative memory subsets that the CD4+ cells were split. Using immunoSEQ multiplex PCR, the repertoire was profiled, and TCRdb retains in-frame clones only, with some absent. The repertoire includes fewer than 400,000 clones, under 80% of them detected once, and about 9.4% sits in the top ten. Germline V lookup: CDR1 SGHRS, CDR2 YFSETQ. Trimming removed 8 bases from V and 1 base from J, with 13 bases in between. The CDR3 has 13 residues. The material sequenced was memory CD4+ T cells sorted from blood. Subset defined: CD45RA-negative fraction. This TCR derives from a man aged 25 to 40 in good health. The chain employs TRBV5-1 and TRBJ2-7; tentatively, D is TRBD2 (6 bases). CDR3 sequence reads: CARSRDSSYEQYF. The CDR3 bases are TGCGCCAGAAGTAGGGACTCTTCCTACGAGCAGTACTTC.